The 10 T cell receptor beta chains below were found in one sample sequenced in a study of identical twins. TCRdb re-derived calls from the 5' RACE reads in MiXCR, one entry per CDR3 protein. The sample yields about 200,000 distinct CDR3 sequences, about 11% seen once. Sequencing was carried out using memory T cells sorted from blood. Receptors were obtained from a man in his forties or fifties in good health.

This clonotype occurred many times. As DNA, the CDR3 is TGTGCCAGCAGCTATAGCGGGAGGGGGGAGACCCAGTACTTC. It yields the protein CASSYSGRGETQYF. The chain couples TRBV12-3 or TRBV12-4 to TRBJ2-5; 11 nucleotides agree with TRBD2. This CDR3 is built from 14 residues. The junction had 5 bases not matched to a gene; V was cut back by 6 bases and J by 5 bases.

As to this clonotype: Because it lacks the conserved phenylalanine or tryptophan at the end, this CDR3 is likely a read error. The genes are TRBV18 and TRBJ2-4; maybe TRBD2 (6 bases). V lost 3 bases, J lost 3 bases, and 9 bases lay in between. Germline V CDR1 and CDR2: KGHSH, LQKENI. The CDR3 spans 14 residues. CDR3 sequence reads: CASSPGGVKNIQYS. The CDR3 coding sequence is TGTGCCAGCTCACCGGGCGGGGTCAAAAACATTCAGTACAGC.

This clonotype was detected a few times. The rearrangement links TRBV12-3 or TRBV12-4 to TRBJ1-5; 9 bases are a match to TRBD1. The CDR3 covers 15 residues. Unmatched junction bases numbered 6, after V lost 5 bases and J lost 4 bases. CDR3 coding DNA: TGTGCCAGCAGTAAGGGACAGGGTGCAAATCAGCCCCAGCATTTT. The encoded protein is CASSKGQGANQPQHF.

The chain recombines TRBV12-3 or TRBV12-4 with TRBJ2-1; D may be TRBD2 (6 bases). V lost 2 bases to trimming and J lost 0 bases, with 11 bases between them. The CDR3 contains 16 residues. The CDR3 coding sequence is TGTGCCAGCAGTTTATCGTTAGCGGCCTCCTACAATGAGCAGTTCTTC. Translation gives CASSLSLAASYNEQFF.

The sample holds many counts of this clonotype. The chain couples TRBV20-1 to TRBJ2-7; D uncertain. The V gene lost 4 bases and the J gene lost 9 bases, with 16 bases spanning the gap. There are 12 residues in the CDR3. Germline CDR1 and CDR2: DFQATT and SNEGSKA (reference sequence). In DNA, the CDR3 is TGCAGTGCTACCTATCTCGGTCCAGCGCAGTACTTC. Protein: CSATYLGPAQYF.

This clonotype was seen repeatedly, ten times or more. The J gene is TRBJ2-3, the V gene TRBV5-1; D gene ambiguous. With 4 bases removed from V and 0 bases from J, the gap between germline ends came to 6 bases. Germline V gene data show CDR1 as SGHRS and CDR2 as YFSETQ. CDR3 length: 13 amino acids. The CDR3 DNA follows: TGCGCCAGCAGCCCGAAAAGCACAGATACGCAGTATTTT. Its protein product is CASSPKSTDTQYF.

This clonotype appeared many times. The chain joins TRBV28 to TRBJ2-5; 9 bases map to TRBD2. The V segment lost 3 bases and the J segment 5 bases; nucleotides outside the gene matches: 10. CDR3 length: 16 residues. Germline V gene data show CDR1 as MDHEN and CDR2 as SYDVKM. CDR3 DNA sequence: TGTGCCAGCAGTTTGGGTGGTAGCGGGAGACGGGAGACCCAGTACTTC. Its translation: CASSLGGSGRRETQYF. Variable domain in full (rest from reference TRBV28 and TRBJ2-5): DVKVTQSSRYLVKRTGEKVFLECVQDMDHENMFWYRQDPGLGLRLIYFSYDVKMKEKGDIPEGYSVSREKKERFSLILESASTNQTSMYLCASSLGGSGRRETQYFGPGTRLLVL.

In its sample, this clonotype was seen many times. This sequence joins TRBV28 and TRBJ2-7; no clear D. The CDR3 sequence is 12 residues long. Trimming pared 4 bases from V and 3 bases from J, leaving 7 bases between. The V gene's germline CDR1 is MDHEN and CDR2 SYDVKM. CDR3 in DNA: TGTGCCAGCAGTTCGTATAGCTACGAGCAGTACTTC. It specifies CASSSYSYEQYF.

This clonotype was seen ten or more times. One junction end disagrees with the germline gene, perhaps due to a read error. V is TRBV18 and J is TRBJ2-4; no firm D call. Germline V lookup: CDR1 KGHSH, CDR2 LQKENI. This CDR3 comprises 12 residues. CDR3 sequence (DNA): TGTGCCAGCTCACCTGGCCCCACTTTCATGAGCTTC. It encodes CASSPGPTFMSF.

V and J are TRBV12-3 or TRBV12-4 and TRBJ2-7; the D gene is possibly TRBD2 (5 bases). V was pared by 0 bases and J by 7 bases, with 16 bases between. The CDR3 length is 15 residues. CDR3 coding DNA: TGTGCCAGCAGTTTAGCGCTTCGGTCGGCGGGTGAGCAGTACTTC. Encoded protein: CASSLALRSAGEQYF.